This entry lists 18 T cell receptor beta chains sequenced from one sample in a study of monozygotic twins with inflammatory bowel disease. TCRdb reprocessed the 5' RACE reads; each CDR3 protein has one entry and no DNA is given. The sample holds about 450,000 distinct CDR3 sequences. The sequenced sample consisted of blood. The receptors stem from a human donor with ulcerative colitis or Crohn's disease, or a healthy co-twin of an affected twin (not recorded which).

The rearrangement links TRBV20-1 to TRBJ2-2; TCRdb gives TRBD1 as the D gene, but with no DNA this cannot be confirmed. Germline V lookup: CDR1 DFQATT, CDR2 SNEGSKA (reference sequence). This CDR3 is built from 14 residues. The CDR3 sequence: CSARDSGGTGELFF.

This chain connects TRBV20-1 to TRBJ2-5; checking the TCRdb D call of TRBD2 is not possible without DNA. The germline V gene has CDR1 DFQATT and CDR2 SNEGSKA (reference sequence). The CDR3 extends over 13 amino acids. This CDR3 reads CSAPWEGEETQYF.

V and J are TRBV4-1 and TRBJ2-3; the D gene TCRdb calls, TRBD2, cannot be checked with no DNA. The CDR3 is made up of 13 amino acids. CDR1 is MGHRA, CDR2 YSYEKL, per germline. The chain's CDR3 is CASGLAGTDTQYF.

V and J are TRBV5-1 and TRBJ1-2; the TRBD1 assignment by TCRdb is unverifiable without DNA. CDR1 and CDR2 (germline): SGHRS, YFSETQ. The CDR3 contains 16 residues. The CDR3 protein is CASSADGGNFNYGYTF. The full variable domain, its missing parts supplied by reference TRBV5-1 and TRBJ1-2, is KAGVTQTPRYLIKTRGQQVTLSCSPISGHRSVSWYQQTPGQGLQFLFEYFSETQRNKGNFPGRFSGRQFSNSRSEMNVSTLELGDSALYLCASSADGGNFNYGYTFGSGTRLTVV.

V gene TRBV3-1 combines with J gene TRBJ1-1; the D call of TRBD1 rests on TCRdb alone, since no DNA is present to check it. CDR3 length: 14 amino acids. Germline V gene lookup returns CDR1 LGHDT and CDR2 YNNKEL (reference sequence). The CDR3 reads CASSPLGRYTEAFF.

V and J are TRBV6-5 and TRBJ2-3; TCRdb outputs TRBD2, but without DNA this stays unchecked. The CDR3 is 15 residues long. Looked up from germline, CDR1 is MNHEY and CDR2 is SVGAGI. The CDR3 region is CASSSRTSGTDTQYF.

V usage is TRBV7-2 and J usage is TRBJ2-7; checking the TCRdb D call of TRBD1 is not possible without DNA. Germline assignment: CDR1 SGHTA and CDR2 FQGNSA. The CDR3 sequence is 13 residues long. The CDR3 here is CASTLQGFYEQYF.

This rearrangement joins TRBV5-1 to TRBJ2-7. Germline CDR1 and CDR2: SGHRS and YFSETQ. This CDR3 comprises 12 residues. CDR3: CASSLNINEQYF.

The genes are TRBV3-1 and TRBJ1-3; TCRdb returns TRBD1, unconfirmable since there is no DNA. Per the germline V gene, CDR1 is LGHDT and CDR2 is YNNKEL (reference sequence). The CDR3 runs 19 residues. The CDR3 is CASSPTGTGWQSAGNTIYF.

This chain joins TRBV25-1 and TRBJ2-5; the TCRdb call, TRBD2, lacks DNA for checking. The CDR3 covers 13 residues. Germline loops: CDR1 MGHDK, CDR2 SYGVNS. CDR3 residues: CASRKGAQETQYF.

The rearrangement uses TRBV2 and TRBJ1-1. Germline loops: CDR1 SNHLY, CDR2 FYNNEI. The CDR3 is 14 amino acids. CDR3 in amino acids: CASSEAGGDTEAFF.

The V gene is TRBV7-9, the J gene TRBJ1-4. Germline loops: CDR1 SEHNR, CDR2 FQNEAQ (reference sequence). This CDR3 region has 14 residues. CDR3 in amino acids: CASSSGTVDEKLFF.

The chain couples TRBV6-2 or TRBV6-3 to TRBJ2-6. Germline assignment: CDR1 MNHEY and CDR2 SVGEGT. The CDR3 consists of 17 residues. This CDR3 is CASSYKGGSSGANVLTF.

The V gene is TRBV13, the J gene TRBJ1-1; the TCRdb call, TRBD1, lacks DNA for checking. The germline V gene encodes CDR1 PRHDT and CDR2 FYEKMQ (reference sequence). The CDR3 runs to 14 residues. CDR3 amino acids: CASSLDRESAEAFF.

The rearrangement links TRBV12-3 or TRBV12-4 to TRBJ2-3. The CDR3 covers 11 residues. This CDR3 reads CASRSLDTQYF.

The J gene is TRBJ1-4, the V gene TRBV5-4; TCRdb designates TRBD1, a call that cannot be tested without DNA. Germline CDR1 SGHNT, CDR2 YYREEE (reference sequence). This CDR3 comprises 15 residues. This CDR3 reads CASSQKQGVGEKLFF.

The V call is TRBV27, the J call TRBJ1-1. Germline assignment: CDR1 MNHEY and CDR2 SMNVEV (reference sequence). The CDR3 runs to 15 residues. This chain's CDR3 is CASSSIRTVNTEAFF.

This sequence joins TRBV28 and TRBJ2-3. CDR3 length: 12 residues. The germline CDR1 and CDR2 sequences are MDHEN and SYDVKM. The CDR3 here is CASKSVLDTQYF. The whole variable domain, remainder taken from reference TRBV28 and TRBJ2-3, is DVKVTQSSRYLVKRTGEKVFLECVQDMDHENMFWYRQDPGLGLRLIYFSYDVKMKEKGDIPEGYSVSREKKERFSLILESASTNQTSMYLCASKSVLDTQYFGPGTRLTVL.